The 32 T cell receptor beta chains below were found in one sample sequenced in a study of T cell changes during pregnancy in multiple sclerosis (dated by TCRdb to about 2019). Library preparation employed the immunoSEQ multiplex PCR assay. Entries here come from immuneACCESS through TCRdb and include only in-frame sequences with V and J called. Some clones fail to appear in such tables; in the studies checked, an unresolved V gene covers under half of the shortfall, and the cause of the remainder is unknown. Here the sample has tens of thousands of clones; approximately 90% occur a single time. The ten top clones hold about 1.8% of the sample. The material sequenced was peripheral blood, taken in the first trimester of pregnancy. The receptors derive from a female donor in good health, enrolled as a control in a pregnancy study.

The chain recombines TRBV6-6 with TRBJ2-7; weak D call: TRBD2 (6 bases). Germline CDR1 reads MNHNY; CDR2 reads SVGAGI (reference sequence). This CDR3 has 13 residues. Trimming shortened V by 8 bases and J by 4 bases, and 15 bases separated the two germline ends. The CDR3 loop is CASGDSAWYEQYF. Written as DNA, the CDR3 is TGTGCCAGCGGGGACTCAGCATGGTACGAGCAGTACTTC.

The chain has TRBV6-5 and TRBJ2-5, with a possible D match to TRBD2 (7 bases). The CDR3 has 15 amino acids. Germline CDR1 reads MNHEY; CDR2 reads SVGAGI. The ends were cut back, 4 bases at V and 5 bases at J, with 17 bases in the middle. CDR3 protein: CASSWGGRGLETQYF. In nucleotides, the CDR3 is TGTGCCAGCAGTTGGGGGGGGCGAGGGCTGGAGACCCAGTACTTC.

The chain has TRBV7-9 and TRBJ2-7; 8 bases align to TRBD2. This CDR3 is 11 amino acids long. Germline V gene lookup returns CDR1 SEHNR and CDR2 FQNEAQ (reference sequence). With 10 bases clipped from V and 6 bases from J, the junction kept 5 bases outside the gene matches. CDR3 nucleotide sequence: TGTGCCATCCCCGGGGGGGCCGAGCAGTACTTC. This encodes CAIPGGAEQYF.

The CDR3 sequence is CASSVDRDPNYGYTF. Here the CDR3 DNA reads TGTGCCAGCAGCGTTGACAGGGACCCTAACTATGGCTACACCTTC. This sequence joins TRBV9 and TRBJ1-2, with TRBD1 identical over 7 bases. After removal of 2 bases from V and 0 bases from J, the junction contained 4 bases not matched to a gene. The length of the CDR3 is 15 residues. Per germline, CDR1 SGDLS and CDR2 YYNGEE. The full variable domain, rest sourced from reference TRBV9 and TRBJ1-2, is DSGVTQTPKHLITATGQRVTLRCSPRSGDLSVYWYQQSLDQGLQFLIQYYNGEERAKGNILERFSAQQFPDLHSELNLSSLELGDSALYFCASSVDRDPNYGYTFGSGTRLTVV.

The V call is TRBV18, the J call TRBJ2-7, with TRBD1 matching 8 bases. V lost 2 bases and J lost 0; bases outside the gene matches: 15. Germline values: CDR1 KGHSH, CDR2 LQKENI. The CDR3 runs 19 residues. DNA for the CDR3: TGTGCCAGCTCACCATTGGGAACGGTGGGGACAGGCGTCTCCTACGAGCAGTACTTC. This encodes CASSPLGTVGTGVSYEQYF.

V gene TRBV6-6 combines with J gene TRBJ1-5; D is unclear. Germline V gene sequence: CDR1 MNHNY, CDR2 SVGAGI (reference sequence). The CDR3 is 15 amino acids. The germline V and J ends were trimmed by 0 bases and 4 bases, with 10 bases remaining between them. The CDR3 region is CASSYSGGGNQPQHF. The CDR3 coding sequence is TGTGCCAGCAGTTACTCGGGCGGCGGGAATCAGCCCCAGCATTTT.

This chain connects TRBV28 to TRBJ1-1; maybe TRBD1 (5 bases). The germline V gene has CDR1 MDHEN and CDR2 SYDVKM. This CDR3 has 13 amino acids. V lost 8 bases, J lost 0 bases, and 10 bases lay in between. Here the CDR3 DNA reads TGTGCCAGCCTCAGGGCCATGAACACTGAAGCTTTCTTT. This translates into CASLRAMNTEAFF.

This sequence joins TRBV7-3 and TRBJ2-7; tentative D call: TRBD1 (6 bases). This CDR3 is built from 15 residues. The germline V gene encodes CDR1 SGHTA and CDR2 FQGTGA. V shed 5 bases and J shed 2 bases, with 16 bases lying between them. As DNA, the CDR3 is TGTGCCAGCAGCCTATGGGGGCAGGGCCCCTACGAGCAGTACTTC. Residues: CASSLWGQGPYEQYF.

The chain employs TRBV28 and TRBJ1-1, with 9 bases matching TRBD1. This CDR3 region has 14 residues. The V segment lost 4 bases and the J segment 8 bases; nucleotides outside the gene matches: 8. Germline V gives CDR1 MDHEN, CDR2 SYDVKM. DNA of the CDR3: TGTGCCAGCAGTTGGACAGGGGCCCGGGAGGAAGCTTTCTTT. It yields the protein CASSWTGAREEAFF.

The gene calls are TRBV20-1 and TRBJ1-2; D gene ambiguous. V was clipped by 3 bases and J by 1 base, with 3 bases between them. The germline V gene has CDR1 DFQATT and CDR2 SNEGSKA (reference sequence). The CDR3 consists of 11 residues. The CDR3 loop is CSASSNYGYTF. The CDR3 nucleotides are TGCAGTGCTAGTAGTAACTATGGCTACACCTTC.

V usage is TRBV9 and J usage is TRBJ1-6; no definite D call. Germline CDR1 and CDR2: SGDLS and YYNGEE. The CDR3 runs to 14 residues. Trimming took off 2 bases at V and 8 bases at J, with 11 bases between the two ends. CDR3 loop: CASSVDYSYSPLHF. The CDR3 bases are TGTGCCAGCAGCGTTGACTATTCCTATTCACCCCTCCACTTT.

This clone was detected only once. The CDR3 bases are TGTGCCAGCAGGGGACTACCCGGCGACAATGAGCAGTTCTTC. It specifies CASRGLPGDNEQFF. The chain recombines TRBV6-6 with TRBJ2-1; 7 bases match TRBD2. Per germline, CDR1 MNHNY and CDR2 SVGAGI (reference sequence). CDR3 length: 14 residues. V shed 6 bases, J shed 5 bases, and the junction held 7 bases outside the gene matches.

The chain has TRBV9 and TRBJ1-2; 8 positions agree with TRBD1. This CDR3 contains 15 residues. CDR1 and CDR2 (germline): SGDLS, YYNGEE. Germline trimming cut 4 bases from V and 2 bases from J; bases unmatched to any gene: 7. The CDR3 region is CASSPGDRPNYGYTF. DNA of the CDR3: TGTGCCAGCAGCCCGGGGGACAGGCCAAACTATGGCTACACCTTC.

The chain combines TRBV27 with TRBJ2-3, with a weak D call TRBD2 (5 bases). Trimming stripped 3 bases from V and 0 bases from J, with 13 bases between. Germline CDR1 and CDR2: MNHEY and SMNVEV (reference sequence). The CDR3 length is 16 residues. The CDR3 spells CASSFPPAASTDTQYF. The CDR3 coding sequence is TGTGCCAGCAGTTTCCCCCCAGCGGCCAGCACAGATACGCAGTATTTT.

The chain carries TRBV10-3 and TRBJ1-1, with TRBD1 as a possible D gene (6 bases). This CDR3 contains 14 residues. V was pared by 6 bases and J by 3 bases, with 14 bases between. Germline assignment: CDR1 ENHRY and CDR2 SYGVKD. CDR3 in amino acids: CAISPNRVDTEAFF. The CDR3 region has the DNA TGTGCCATCAGCCCGAACAGGGTGGACACTGAAGCTTTCTTT.

The rearrangement joins TRBV7-9 to TRBJ2-3; 8 bases fit TRBD1. V gave up 5 bases and J gave up 9 bases; unmatched junction bases: 13. The CDR3 runs to 15 residues. Germline lookup yields CDR1 SEHNR and CDR2 FQNEAQ (reference sequence). DNA for the CDR3: TGTGCCAGCAGCCAGGGGGCTACTCTCCCCGAAACGCAGTATTTT. Encoded protein: CASSQGATLPETQYF.

The chain links TRBV7-2 to TRBJ2-7; D perhaps matches TRBD1 (8 bases). V lost 5 bases to trimming and J lost 4 bases, with 15 bases between them. This CDR3 region has 14 residues. Germline V CDR1 and CDR2: SGHTA, FQGNSA. In DNA, the CDR3 is TGTGCCAGCAGCCCAACAGGGGGGGGGTACGAGCAGTACTTC. Its translation: CASSPTGGGYEQYF.

The chain couples TRBV6-5 to TRBJ2-2, with 7 bases matching TRBD1. Germline V gives CDR1 MNHEY, CDR2 SVGAGI. This CDR3 region has 12 residues. After removal of 6 bases from V and 7 bases from J, the junction contained 2 bases not matched to a gene. The DNA for the CDR3 is TGTGCCAGCAGAGCAGGGGGCGGGGAGCTGTTTTTT. This gives the protein CASRAGGGELFF.

The rearrangement uses TRBV19 and TRBJ2-7; TRBD1 might be the D (5 bases). CDR3 size: 14 residues. Trimming cost V 10 bases and J 5 bases, with 21 bases left between them. Germline V gives CDR1 LNHDA, CDR2 SQIVND (reference sequence). CDR3 nucleotide sequence: TGTGCCACCAGAAGGGGCCCGCAGACGCACGAGCAGTACTTC. Amino acid sequence: CATRRGPQTHEQYF.

This chain joins TRBV29-1 and TRBJ2-1; no firm D call. Trimming stripped 2 bases from V and 8 bases from J, with 13 bases between. In germline, CDR1 is SQVTM, CDR2 ANQGSEA. The CDR3 contains 13 residues. This chain's CDR3 is CSVESDRQDEQFF. CDR3 in DNA: TGCAGCGTTGAATCTGACCGGCAGGATGAGCAGTTCTTC.

CDR3 residues: CASSKMDRAPGYTF. The CDR3, as DNA: TGTGCCAGCAGCAAGATGGACAGGGCACCGGGCTACACCTTC. The genes are TRBV9 and TRBJ1-2, with TRBD1 matching 8 bases. The CDR3 has 14 residues. Germline CDR1 SGDLS, CDR2 YYNGEE. J lost 8 bases, V lost 4 bases, and 10 bases had no gene match.

The J gene is TRBJ2-4, the V gene TRBV22-1; the table's D call of TRBD1 was not tested on the DNA. TRBV22-1 is assigned pseudogene status. The CDR3 runs 17 residues. The CDR3 bases are TGTCCTGGGAGCGCACCGAGACAGCATGTAGCCAAAAACATTCAGTACTTC. It is translated as CPGSAPRQHVAKNIQYF.

J is TRBJ2-5 and V is TRBV28, with a tentative D call TRBD2 (6 bases). CDR3 length equals 15 residues. Trimming pared 2 bases from V and 7 bases from J, leaving 17 bases between. CDR1 and CDR2 (germline): MDHEN, SYDVKM. The CDR3 spells CASSLGGSAGGTQYF. In nucleotides, the CDR3 is TGTGCCAGCAGTTTAGGGGGGTCGGCCGGGGGGACCCAGTACTTC.

The chain couples TRBV27 to TRBJ2-7; 7 bases are shared with TRBD1. The germline CDR1 and CDR2 sequences are MNHEY and SMNVEV (reference sequence). The CDR3 is 13 residues long. V was clipped by 5 bases and J by 3 bases; unmatched bases: 4. CDR3 loop: CASSDRVSYEQYF. DNA of the CDR3: TGTGCCAGCAGTGACAGGGTAAGCTACGAGCAGTACTTC.

This clone was seen a few times. CDR3: CAISEYGGLEAFF. The CDR3 DNA reads as TGTGCCATCAGTGAGTACGGGGGGCTTGAAGCTTTCTTT. This chain links TRBV10-3 with TRBJ1-1, with a possible D match to TRBD1 (6 bases). Per germline, CDR1 ENHRY and CDR2 SYGVKD. The ends were cut back, 1 base at V and 7 bases at J, with 10 bases in the middle. This CDR3 region has 13 residues.

This clone was counted once. The chain employs TRBV6-4 and TRBJ1-2; maybe TRBD1 (5 bases). The germline gives CDR1 MRHNA, CDR2 SNTAGT. Trimming took off 2 bases at V and 6 bases at J, with 10 bases between the two ends. The CDR3 length is 13 residues. The CDR3 DNA reads TGTGCCAGCAGTGACAATCCCAGGGATGGCTACACCTTC. Amino acids: CASSDNPRDGYTF.

This clone has a single count. The CDR3 spells CASGREAYNEQFF. CDR3 DNA sequence: TGTGCCAGCGGGAGGGAGGCCTACAATGAGCAGTTCTTC. The V call is TRBV2, the J call TRBJ2-1; 7 nucleotides match TRBD2. CDR1 is SNHLY and CDR2 is FYNNEI in the germline V gene. The ends lost 8 bases at V and 2 bases at J; junction bases unmatched: 3. The CDR3 is 13 amino acids. Based on the CDR3 plus reference TRBV2 and TRBJ2-1, the full variable domain is EPEVTQTPSHQVTQMGQEVILRCVPISNHLYFYWYRQILGQKVEFLVSFYNNEISEKSEIFDDQFSVERPDGSNFTLKIRSTKLEDSAMYFCASGREAYNEQFFGPGTRLTVL.

The genes are TRBV5-3 and TRBJ2-5; D is perhaps TRBD2 (7 bases). TRBV5-3 counts as an open reading frame of uncertain function. The CDR3 spans 15 residues. V was trimmed by 4 bases and J by 2 bases, leaving 15 bases between them. CDR3 in amino acids: CARSVEGGRQETQYF. CDR3 DNA: TGTGCCAGAAGCGTGGAGGGGGGGCGGCAAGAGACCCAGTACTTC.

This clone was counted between two and nine times. The V call is TRBV28, the J call TRBJ1-1, with D possibly matching TRBD1 (6 bases). The V gene's germline CDR1 is MDHEN and CDR2 SYDVKM. The length of the CDR3 is 13 residues. Trimming stripped 5 bases from V and 7 bases from J, with 14 bases between. CDR3 nucleotide sequence: TGTGCCAGCAGTCCACATGGACAGAATGAAGCTTTCTTT. Translating it yields CASSPHGQNEAFF.

This sequence joins TRBV30 and TRBJ1-6, with D uncertain. V lost 0 bases and J lost 7, with 16 bases in between. From germline, CDR1 is GTSNPN and CDR2 SVGIG (reference sequence). The CDR3 is made up of 16 amino acids. This CDR3 is CAWSVRPPEGNSPLHF. Written as DNA, the CDR3 is TGTGCCTGGAGTGTAAGGCCACCCGAGGGAAATTCACCCCTCCACTTT. The variable domain in full, completed from reference TRBV30 and TRBJ1-6, reads SQTIHQWPATLVQPVGSPLSLECTVEGTSNPNLYWYRQAAGRGLQLLFYSVGIGQISSEVPQNLSASRPQDRQFILSSKKLLLSDSGFYLCAWSVRPPEGNSPLHFGNGTRLTVT.

The chain combines TRBV7-8 with TRBJ2-5, with D perhaps matching TRBD1 (6 bases). CDR3 size: 13 residues. The V end was cut by 6 bases, the J end by 5 bases, with 13 bases between. CDR1 SGHVS and CDR2 FQNEAQ come from the germline V gene. In nucleotides, the CDR3 is TGTGCCAGCAGTTTCTTTGGGGGCGAGACCCAGTACTTC. It yields the protein CASSFFGGETQYF.

This CDR3 is CASSPRGEPSGDTQYF. CDR3 sequence (DNA): TGTGCCAGCAGTCCGCGGGGGGAACCCAGCGGAGATACGCAGTATTTT. The V and J genes are TRBV6-6 and TRBJ2-3; 8 bases map to TRBD2. Germline V CDR1 and CDR2: MNHNY, SVGAGI (reference sequence). The V gene end was trimmed by 5 bases and the J gene end by 5 bases; junction bases not matched to a gene: 12. CDR3 length: 16 amino acids.